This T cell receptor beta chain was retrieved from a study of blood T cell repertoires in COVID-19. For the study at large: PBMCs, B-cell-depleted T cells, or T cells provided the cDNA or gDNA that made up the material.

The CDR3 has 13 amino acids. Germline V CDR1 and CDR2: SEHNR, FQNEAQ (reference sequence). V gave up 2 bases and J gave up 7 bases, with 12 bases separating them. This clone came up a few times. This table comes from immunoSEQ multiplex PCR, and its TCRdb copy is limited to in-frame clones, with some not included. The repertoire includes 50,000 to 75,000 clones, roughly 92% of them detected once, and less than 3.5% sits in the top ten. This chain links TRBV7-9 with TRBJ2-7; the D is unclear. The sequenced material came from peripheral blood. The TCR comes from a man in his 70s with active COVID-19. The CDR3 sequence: CASSLTEQSEQYF. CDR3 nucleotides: TGTGCCAGCAGCTTAACGGAGCAGTCTGAGCAGTACTTC.